This entry is about one T cell receptor beta chain. Original analysis: Reference gene primer amplification yielded estimated nucleated cell counts. The repertoire was sequenced with immunoSEQ multiplex PCR; TCRdb's copy has only in-frame clones and lacks some. The DNA was the basis for D and trimming; V, J and clone size are from that table. The sample lists about 170,000 clones, more than 65% occurring once. This specimen belongs to a study of blood T cell repertoires in COVID-19. In the study overall: From the United States, Italy and Spain came samples of acute and convalescent COVID-19. The cDNA or gDNA used as material had been derived from T cells, B-cell-depleted T cells, or PBMCs.

Deletions cut 7 bases from V and 7 bases from J, with 14 bases between. The CDR3 consists of 14 residues. CDR1 and CDR2 from the germline V gene are MNHNY and SVGAGI (reference sequence). The chain couples TRBV6-6 to TRBJ1-6, with D maybe TRBD1 (5 bases). This sequence originates from a man aged 65 to 85 with active or convalescent COVID-19. Source material: peripheral blood. The CDR3 spells CASKPDPGNSPLHF. CDR3 in DNA: TGTGCCAGCAAGCCCGACCCAGGGAATTCACCCCTCCACTTT.